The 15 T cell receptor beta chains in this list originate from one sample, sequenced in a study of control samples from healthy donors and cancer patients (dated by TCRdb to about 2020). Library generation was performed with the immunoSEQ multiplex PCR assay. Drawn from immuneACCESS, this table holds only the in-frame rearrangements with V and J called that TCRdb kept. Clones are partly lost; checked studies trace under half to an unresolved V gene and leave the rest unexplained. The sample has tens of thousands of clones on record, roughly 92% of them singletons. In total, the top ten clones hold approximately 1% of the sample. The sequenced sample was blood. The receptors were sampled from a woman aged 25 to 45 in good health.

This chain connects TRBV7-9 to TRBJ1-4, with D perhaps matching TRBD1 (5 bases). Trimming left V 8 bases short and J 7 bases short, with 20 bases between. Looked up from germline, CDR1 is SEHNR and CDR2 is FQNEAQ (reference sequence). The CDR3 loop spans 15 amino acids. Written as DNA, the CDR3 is TGTGCCAGCTGGGGGGTGCATATCTTGGGTGAAAAACTGTTTTTT. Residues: CASWGVHILGEKLFF.

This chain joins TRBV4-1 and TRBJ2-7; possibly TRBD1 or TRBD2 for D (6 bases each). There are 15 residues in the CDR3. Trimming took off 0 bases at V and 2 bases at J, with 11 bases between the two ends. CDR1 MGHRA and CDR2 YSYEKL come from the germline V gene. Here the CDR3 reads CASSQDKGGPYEQYF. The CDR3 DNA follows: TGCGCCAGCAGCCAAGATAAGGGGGGCCCCTACGAGCAGTACTTC.

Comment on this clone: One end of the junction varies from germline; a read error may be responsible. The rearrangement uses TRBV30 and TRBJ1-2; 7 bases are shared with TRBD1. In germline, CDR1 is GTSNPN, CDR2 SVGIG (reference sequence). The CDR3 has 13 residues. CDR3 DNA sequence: TGTGCCTGGAGCCACATGGGGGAGGGGGCTGTAGCCTTC. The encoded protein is CAWSHMGEGAVAF.

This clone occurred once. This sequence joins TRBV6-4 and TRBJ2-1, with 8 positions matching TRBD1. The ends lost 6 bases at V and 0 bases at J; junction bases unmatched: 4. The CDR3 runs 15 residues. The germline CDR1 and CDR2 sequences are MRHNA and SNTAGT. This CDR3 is CASSRQGSSYNEQFF. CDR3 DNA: TGTGCCAGCAGCAGACAGGGGAGCTCCTACAATGAGCAGTTCTTC.

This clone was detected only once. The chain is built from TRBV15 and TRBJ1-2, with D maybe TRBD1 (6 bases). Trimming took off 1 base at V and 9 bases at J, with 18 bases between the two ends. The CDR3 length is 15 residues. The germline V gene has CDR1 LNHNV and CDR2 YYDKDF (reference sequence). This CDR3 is CATSRGAGEGFRYTF. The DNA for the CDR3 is TGTGCCACCAGCAGAGGGGCAGGGGAGGGCTTTCGCTACACCTTC.

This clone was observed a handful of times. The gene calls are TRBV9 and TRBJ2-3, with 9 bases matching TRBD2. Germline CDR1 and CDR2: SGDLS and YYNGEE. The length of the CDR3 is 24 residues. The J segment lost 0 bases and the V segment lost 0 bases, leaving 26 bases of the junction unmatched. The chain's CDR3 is CASSVDPHWGRGGRTSTSTDTQYF. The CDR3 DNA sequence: TGTGCCAGCAGCGTAGACCCCCATTGGGGGCGGGGGGGCCGTACTAGTACTAGCACAGATACGCAGTATTTT.

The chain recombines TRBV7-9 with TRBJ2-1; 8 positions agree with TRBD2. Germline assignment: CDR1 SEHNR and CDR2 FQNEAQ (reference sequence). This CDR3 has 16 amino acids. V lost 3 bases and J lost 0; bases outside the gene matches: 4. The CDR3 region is CASSLSGGHSYNEQFF. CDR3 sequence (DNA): TGTGCCAGCAGCTTGAGCGGGGGCCACTCCTACAATGAGCAGTTCTTC.

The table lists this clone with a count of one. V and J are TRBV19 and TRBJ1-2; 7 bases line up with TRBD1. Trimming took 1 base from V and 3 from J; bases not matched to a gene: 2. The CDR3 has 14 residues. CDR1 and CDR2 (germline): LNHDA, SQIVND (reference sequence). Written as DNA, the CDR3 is TGTGCCAGTAGTATAGCAGGGACAGACTATGGCTACACCTTC. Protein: CASSIAGTDYGYTF. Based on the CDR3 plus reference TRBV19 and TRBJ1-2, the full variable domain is DGGITQSPKYLFRKEGQNVTLSCEQNLNHDAMYWYRQDPGQGLRLIYYSQIVNDFQKGDIAEGYSVSREKKESFPLTVTSAQKNPTAFYLCASSIAGTDYGYTFGSGTRLTVV.

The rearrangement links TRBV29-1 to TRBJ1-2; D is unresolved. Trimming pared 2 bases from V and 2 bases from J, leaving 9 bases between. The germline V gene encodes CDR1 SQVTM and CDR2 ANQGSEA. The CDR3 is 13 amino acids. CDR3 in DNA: TGCAGCGTTGAATTAGGGTCAAACTATGGCTACACCTTC. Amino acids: CSVELGSNYGYTF. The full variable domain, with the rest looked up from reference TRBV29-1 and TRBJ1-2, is SAVISQKPSRDICQRGTSLTIQCQVDSQVTMMFWYRQQPGQSLTLIATANQGSEATYESGFVIDKFPISRPNLTFSTLTVSNMSPEDSSIYLCSVELGSNYGYTFGSGTRLTVV.

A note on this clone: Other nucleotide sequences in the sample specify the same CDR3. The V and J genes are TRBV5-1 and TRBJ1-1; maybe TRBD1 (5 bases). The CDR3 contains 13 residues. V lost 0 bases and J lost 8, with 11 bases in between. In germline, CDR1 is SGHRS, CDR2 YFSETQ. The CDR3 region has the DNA TGCGCCAGCAGCTTGGCGGGGCGGGGGGAAGCTTTCTTT. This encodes CASSLAGRGEAFF.

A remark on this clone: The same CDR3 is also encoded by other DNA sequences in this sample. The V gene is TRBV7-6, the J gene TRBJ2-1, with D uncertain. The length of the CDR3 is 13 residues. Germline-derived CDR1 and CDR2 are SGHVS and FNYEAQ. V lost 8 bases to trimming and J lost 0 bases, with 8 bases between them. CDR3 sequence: CASGRSSYNEQFF. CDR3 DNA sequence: TGTGCCAGCGGGCGGAGCTCCTACAATGAGCAGTTCTTC. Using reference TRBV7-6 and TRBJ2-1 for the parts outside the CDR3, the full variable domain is GAGVSQSPRYKVTKRGQDVALRCDPISGHVSLYWYRQALGQGPEFLTYFNYEAQQDKSGLPNDRFSAERPEGSISTLTIQRTEQRDSAMYRCASGRSSYNEQFFGPGTRLTVL.

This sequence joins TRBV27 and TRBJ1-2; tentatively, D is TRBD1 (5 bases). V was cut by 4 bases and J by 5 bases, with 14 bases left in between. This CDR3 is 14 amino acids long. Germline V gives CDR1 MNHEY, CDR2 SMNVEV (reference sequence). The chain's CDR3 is CASSSSGQGYGYTF. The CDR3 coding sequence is TGTGCCAGCAGTTCCTCGGGGCAGGGATATGGCTACACCTTC.

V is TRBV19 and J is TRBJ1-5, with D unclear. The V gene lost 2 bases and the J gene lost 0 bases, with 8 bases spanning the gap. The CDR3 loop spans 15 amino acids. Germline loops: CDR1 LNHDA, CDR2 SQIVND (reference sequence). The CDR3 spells CASSIQFHSNQPQHF. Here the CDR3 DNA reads TGTGCCAGTAGTATACAGTTTCATAGCAATCAGCCCCAGCATTTT.

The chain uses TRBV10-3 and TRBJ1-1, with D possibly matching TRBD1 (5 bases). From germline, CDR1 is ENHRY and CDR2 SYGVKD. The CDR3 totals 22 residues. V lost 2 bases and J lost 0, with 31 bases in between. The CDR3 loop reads CAISETRYGLSSGPYMNTEAFF. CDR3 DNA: TGTGCCATCAGTGAGACACGGTATGGTCTTTCATCGGGGCCCTACATGAACACTGAAGCTTTCTTT.

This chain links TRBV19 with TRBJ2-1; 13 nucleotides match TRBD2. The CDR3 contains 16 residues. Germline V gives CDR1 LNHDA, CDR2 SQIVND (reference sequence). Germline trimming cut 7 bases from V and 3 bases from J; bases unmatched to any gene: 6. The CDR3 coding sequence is TGTGCCAGTACCGTGGGACTAGCGGGACACTACAATGAGCAGTTCTTC. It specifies CASTVGLAGHYNEQFF.